The 26 T cell receptor beta chains reported below all come from one sample, sequenced in a study of T-cell reconstitution after alpha-beta-depleted transplantation in children. It was with unique molecular identifiers that the TCRbeta library was prepared. TCRdb passed the PCR reads through MiXCR, listing each CDR3 protein once. The table includes roughly 66,000 distinct CDR3 sequences, roughly 5% detected once. This specimen was PBMCs, mostly from graft donor cells, taken 180 days after TCRalphabeta/CD19-depleted stem cell transplant. All receptors come from a boy in the first two years of life who had a stem cell transplant for acute myeloid leukemia, so the T cells may come from the graft donor.

This clonotype was picked up a small number of times. This chain connects TRBV20-1 to TRBJ1-2; D ambiguous. V gave up 0 bases and J gave up 3 bases, with 11 bases separating them. CDR3 length equals 14 residues. Germline-derived CDR1 and CDR2 are DFQATT and SNEGSKA (reference sequence). CDR3 sequence reads: CSARDSGYDYGYTF. CDR3 DNA: TGCAGTGCTAGAGATTCCGGATATGACTATGGCTACACCTTC.

In its sample, this clonotype was seen many times. The rearrangement uses TRBV10-3 and TRBJ2-4; possibly TRBD2 for D (7 bases). There are 14 residues in the CDR3. V was shortened by 4 bases and J by 8 bases, with 15 bases between the two germline ends. Germline values: CDR1 ENHRY, CDR2 SYGVKD. The CDR3 nucleotides are TGTGCCATCAGTGCGGAGGGGGGGCTCGACATTCAGTACTTC. It specifies CAISAEGGLDIQYF.

This clonotype was seen a single time. The CDR3 does not close with the conserved phenylalanine or tryptophan, likely indicating a read error. The J gene is TRBJ1-1, the V gene TRBV5-1, with D unresolved. V lost 0 bases and J lost 7, with 13 bases in between. Germline-derived CDR1 and CDR2 are SGHRS and YFSETQ. CDR3 length: 14 amino acids. CDR3 bases: TGCGCCAGCAGCTTGGAGAGGTATTTGGGTGAAGCTTTCCTT. It specifies CASSLERYLGEAFL.

This clonotype was seen repeatedly, ten times or more. This rearrangement joins TRBV15 to TRBJ2-3; D is tentatively TRBD1 or TRBD2 (5 bases each). Germline V CDR1 and CDR2: LNHNV, YYDKDF (reference sequence). The CDR3 consists of 18 residues. Trimming removed 3 bases from V and 1 base from J, with 20 bases in between. The CDR3 region is CATSRLPAGTSRTDTQYF. The CDR3 bases are TGTGCCACCAGCAGGTTACCGGCAGGGACGAGTCGCACAGATACGCAGTATTTT.

This clonotype was counted ten times or more. V is TRBV5-1 and J is TRBJ1-1; D not certain. Germline CDR1 SGHRS, CDR2 YFSETQ. This CDR3 contains 13 residues. Trimming cost V 1 base and J 7 bases, with 11 bases left between them. The CDR3 is CASSLRGRNEAFF. Written as DNA, the CDR3 is TGCGCCAGCAGCTTGAGAGGCAGGAATGAAGCTTTCTTT.

This clonotype showed up many times. The chain uses TRBV20-1 and TRBJ2-7; maybe TRBD2 (7 bases). Germline V gives CDR1 DFQATT, CDR2 SNEGSKA (reference sequence). V was cut by 4 bases and J by 7 bases, with 26 bases left in between. The CDR3 extends over 16 amino acids. CDR3 nucleotides: TGCAGTGCTATTGTTCGCGGAGCTCCCAAGGGGGGGGAGCAGTACTTC. Protein: CSAIVRGAPKGGEQYF.

Remarks on this clonotype: A much larger clone sits a single nucleotide away, making a read error possible. This sequence joins TRBV12-3 or TRBV12-4 and TRBJ2-1; 8 bases align to TRBD2. This CDR3 is 18 amino acids long. DNA of the CDR3: TGTACCAGCAGTTTGGATTCCGGGGGGGCAAGGTCCTACAATGAGCAGTTCTTC. This translates into CTSSLDSGGARSYNEQFF.

This clonotype was seen many times. The chain uses TRBV12-3 or TRBV12-4 and TRBJ2-7; TRBD2 aligns across 7 bases. V lost 3 bases, J lost 2 bases, and 4 bases stayed unmatched. The CDR3 has 14 residues. CDR3 nucleotides: TGTGCCAGCAGTTTCGCCGGGGGGACCTACGAGCAGTACTTC. Translating it yields CASSFAGGTYEQYF.

About this clonotype: The junction does not match germline at one end; this may be a read error. The chain links TRBV11-2 to TRBJ1-1; D is unclear. The CDR3 is 16 amino acids. Germline assignment: CDR1 SGHAT and CDR2 FQNNGV. Here the CDR3 DNA reads TGTGCCAGCAGCTTACAGCCAAGCCTACTGAACGCTGAACCTTTCTTT. Translating it yields CASSLQPSLLNAEPFF.

This clonotype was counted ten times or more. The chain recombines TRBV5-5 with TRBJ1-4, with 9 nucleotides matching TRBD1. The CDR3 length is 15 residues. The germline CDR1 and CDR2 sequences are SGHKS and YYEKEE (reference sequence). V was clipped by 2 bases and J by 8 bases; unmatched bases: 7. CDR3 bases: TGTGCCAGCAGCTTAAACCCCGGGACAGGGGAAAAACTGTTTTTT. This encodes CASSLNPGTGEKLFF.

This clonotype was seen at least ten times. The V and J genes are TRBV4-2 and TRBJ2-1, with D possibly being TRBD1 (5 bases). The CDR3 has 16 residues. Deletions cut 0 bases from V and 4 bases from J, with 13 bases between. CDR1 is LGHNA and CDR2 is YNFKEQ in the germline V gene. The CDR3 DNA reads TGTGCCAGCAGCCAAGATCAAGCGACAGCGTACAATGAGCAGTTCTTC. It yields the protein CASSQDQATAYNEQFF.

This clonotype was found many times. The CDR3 region is CSARDGGAQPQHF. CDR3 bases: TGCAGTGCTAGAGATGGAGGGGCTCAGCCCCAGCATTTT. This chain connects TRBV20-1 to TRBJ1-5, with D possibly being TRBD1 (5 bases). Germline V lookup: CDR1 DFQATT, CDR2 SNEGSKA (reference sequence). The CDR3 length is 13 residues. V dropped 0 bases and J dropped 6 bases, with 9 bases sitting between them.

This clonotype was counted at least ten times. The genes are TRBV14 and TRBJ1-6; no definite D call. CDR3 length: 14 amino acids. V lost 1 base and J 8 bases, leaving 9 bases between the germline ends. CDR1 SGHDN and CDR2 FVKESK come from the germline V gene. CDR3 bases: TGTGCCAGCAGCCAAGGACAAGGTTATTCACCCCTCCACTTT. It translates to CASSQGQGYSPLHF.

This clonotype was counted at least ten times. CDR3 residues: CASSPDGGHEQYF. The CDR3 region has the DNA TGTGCCAGCAGCCCCGACGGGGGACACGAGCAGTACTTC. The V call is TRBV6-5, the J call TRBJ2-7, with D possibly being TRBD2 (6 bases). Germline CDR1 MNHEY, CDR2 SVGAGI. V was cut by 6 bases and J by 5 bases, with 14 bases left in between. There are 13 residues in the CDR3.

In its sample, this clonotype was seen many times. The chain combines TRBV7-8 with TRBJ1-1; D gene uncertain. The CDR3 totals 18 residues. Germline lookup yields CDR1 SGHVS and CDR2 FQNEAQ. V was clipped by 3 bases and J by 2 bases, with 22 bases between them. The CDR3 loop is CASSFYRGQLRVNTEAFF. CDR3 bases: TGTGCCAGCAGCTTCTACAGAGGGCAGTTAAGGGTCAACACTGAAGCTTTCTTT.

In this sample, this clonotype turned up many times. The CDR3 sequence: CASSPSFRTSPLHF. The CDR3, as DNA: TGTGCCAGCAGCCCGAGCTTCCGGACGTCACCCCTCCACTTT. V usage is TRBV14 and J usage is TRBJ1-6; D not certain. V lost 4 bases and J lost 10, with 14 bases in between. Germline assignment: CDR1 SGHDN and CDR2 FVKESK. This CDR3 has 14 residues.

This clonotype was seen at least ten times. The chain carries TRBV3-1 and TRBJ2-7, with D possibly TRBD1 on 6 matching bases. The germline V gene encodes CDR1 LGHDT and CDR2 YNNKEL (reference sequence). Trimming removed 1 base from V and 5 bases from J, with 15 bases in between. This CDR3 is built from 15 residues. CDR3 loop: CASSQGLRDIDEQYF. The DNA for the CDR3 is TGTGCCAGCAGCCAAGGACTCCGGGACATCGACGAGCAGTACTTC.

This clonotype was seen only once. V is TRBV13 and J is TRBJ2-4, with TRBD1 as a possible D gene (6 bases). Germline V gene data show CDR1 as PRHDT and CDR2 as FYEKMQ (reference sequence). Trimming left V 5 bases short and J 0 bases short, with 11 bases between. This CDR3 is 15 amino acids long. The CDR3 DNA reads as TGTGCCAGCAGCGTCACAGGGAGAGCCAAAAACATTCAGTACTTC. This translates into CASSVTGRAKNIQYF.

There are many counts of this clonotype. The chain has TRBV11-2 and TRBJ2-3; TRBD2 matches 7 bases. Trimming cost V 0 bases and J 6 bases; bases outside gene matches: 3. CDR3 length: 14 residues. In germline, CDR1 is SGHAT, CDR2 FQNNGV. In DNA form, the CDR3 reads TGTGCCAGCAGCTTAGATCGGGGGGTTGATACGCAGTATTTT. This gives the protein CASSLDRGVDTQYF. The complete variable domain, with remaining parts taken from reference TRBV11-2 and TRBJ2-3, reads EAGVAQSPRYKIIEKRQSVAFWCNPISGHATLYWYQQILGQGPKLLIQFQNNGVVDDSQLPKDRFSAERLKGVDSTLKIQPAKLEDSAVYLCASSLDRGVDTQYFGPGTRLTVL.

This clonotype was recorded at least ten times. The CDR3 nucleotides are TGTGCCAGCAGTTCTGGCGGCCGGGGCTCCTACGAGCAGTACTTC. It specifies CASSSGGRGSYEQYF. The V gene is TRBV9, the J gene TRBJ2-7; a weak D match, TRBD2 (5 bases). This CDR3 contains 15 residues. V lost 5 bases and J 0 bases, leaving 15 bases between the germline ends. Germline values: CDR1 SGDLS, CDR2 YYNGEE.

There are many counts of this clonotype. The chain links TRBV10-2 to TRBJ2-5; TRBD1 aligns across 8 bases. The CDR3 spans 13 residues. With 5 bases clipped from V and 5 bases from J, the junction kept 4 bases outside the gene matches. Germline CDR1 is WSHSY and CDR2 is SAAADI. DNA of the CDR3: TGCGCCAGCAGTACAGGGGGAGAGGAGACCCAGTACTTC. Protein sequence: CASSTGGEETQYF.

This clonotype was seen ten or more times. The J gene is TRBJ2-5, the V gene TRBV5-1, with D possibly being TRBD1 (5 bases). V lost 0 bases, J lost 3 bases, and 15 bases lay in between. Germline assignment: CDR1 SGHRS and CDR2 YFSETQ. The CDR3 is 16 amino acids. CDR3 nucleotide sequence: TGCGCCAGCAGCTTGGTCGGCAGGGCTTTCAAAGAGACCCAGTACTTC. Its translation: CASSLVGRAFKETQYF.

This clonotype was counted ten times or more. The V call is TRBV11-2, the J call TRBJ1-2, with D possibly being TRBD1 (6 bases). In germline, CDR1 is SGHAT, CDR2 FQNNGV. The V end was cut by 1 base, the J end by 8 bases, with 11 bases between. The CDR3 contains 13 residues. Written as DNA, the CDR3 is TGTGCCAGCAGCTTAGCGATGGGGACAGGCTACACCTTC. Encoded protein: CASSLAMGTGYTF.

This clonotype has a count of ten or more. V is TRBV29-1 and J is TRBJ2-3; 14 nucleotides agree with TRBD2. V was pared by 4 bases and J by 3 bases, with 9 bases of the junction left unmatched. The CDR3 extends over 17 amino acids. CDR1 is SQVTM, CDR2 ANQGSEA, per germline. The CDR3 nucleotides are TGCAGCGTTGTTAGCGGACTAGCGGGGGGTTGGACAGATACGCAGTATTTT. It is translated as CSVVSGLAGGWTDTQYF.

This clonotype was counted ten times or more. The rearrangement uses TRBV7-2 and TRBJ2-5, with TRBD2 matching over 7 bases. The length of the CDR3 is 19 residues. V shed 2 bases and J 1 base; nucleotides not matched to a gene: 16. Germline CDR1 reads SGHTA; CDR2 reads FQGNSA. The CDR3 nucleotides are TGTGCCAGCAGCTTAACCCGGGACTATGCCACCCTAGCCCAAGAGACCCAGTACTTC. Translated, it gives CASSLTRDYATLAQETQYF.

This clonotype has a count of ten or more. The rearrangement uses TRBV27 and TRBJ2-3; the D call may be TRBD1 or TRBD2 (5 bases each). This CDR3 is built from 15 residues. V was shortened by 3 bases and J by 4 bases, with 14 bases between the two germline ends. Germline CDR1 and CDR2: MNHEY and SMNVEV (reference sequence). CDR3 nucleotide sequence: TGTGCCAGCAGTTTGGTGCAGGGAGAGCCAGATACGCAGTATTTT. This sequence encodes CASSLVQGEPDTQYF.